This record concerns one TCR beta chain sequence. The data were obtained in a study of blood T cell repertoires in COVID-19. Study information: T cells, B-cell-depleted T cells, or PBMCs supplied cDNA or gDNA.

Those enrolled, adults aged roughly 18 to 90 years, came from some 25 US areas. Participant-reported clinical history was the basis for cohort assignment. The CDR3 loop spans 11 amino acids. Trimming stripped 2 bases from V and 5 bases from J, with 5 bases between. CDR1 and CDR2 from the germline V gene are SGHKS and YYEKEE (reference sequence). As handled by the study authors: Estimation of nucleated cell counts relied on the amplification of reference gene primers. This table comes from immunoSEQ multiplex PCR, and its TCRdb copy is limited to in-frame clones, with some not included. The V and J calls and clone size were taken over from that table, and D and trimming were inferred from the DNA. The table includes about 160,000 clones, 81% detected once.

Sequencing was performed on PBMCs or T cells enriched from blood (not recorded which). The V call is TRBV5-5, the J call TRBJ2-7; no definite D call. The receptor was derived from a woman aged 40-49 years with acute COVID-19. The CDR3 DNA follows: TGTGCCAGCAGCTTTGTCAACGAGCAGTACTTC. Protein sequence: CASSFVNEQYF.